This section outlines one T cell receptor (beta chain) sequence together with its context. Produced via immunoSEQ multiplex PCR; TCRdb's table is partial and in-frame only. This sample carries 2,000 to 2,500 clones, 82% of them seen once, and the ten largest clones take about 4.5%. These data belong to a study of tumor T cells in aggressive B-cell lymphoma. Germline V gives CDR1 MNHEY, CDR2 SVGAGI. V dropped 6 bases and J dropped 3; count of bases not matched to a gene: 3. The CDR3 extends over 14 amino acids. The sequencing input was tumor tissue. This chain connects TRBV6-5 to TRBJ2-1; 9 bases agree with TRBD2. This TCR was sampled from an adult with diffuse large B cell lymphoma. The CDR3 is CASRLSGSYNEQFF. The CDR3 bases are TGTGCCAGCAGGCTTAGCGGGAGCTACAATGAGCAGTTCTTC.